This TCR beta chain was profiled in a study of lymphopenia after photon versus proton radiotherapy. Study results and limitations: Survival link was tested only in deceased patients; proton benefit remains a possibility. Relative stability marked proton patients; photon patients lost diversity and naive cells.

Details on this clone: Its specificity is not known.

Germline CDR1 is LNHNV and CDR2 is YYDKDF (reference sequence). This CDR3 has 12 residues. V was shortened by 2 bases and J by 4 bases, with 6 bases between the two germline ends. The protocol was immunoSEQ multiplex PCR, while the TCRdb copy is restricted to in-frame clones and leaves out a portion. This table has under 65,000 clones, approximately 84% appearing once. The material sequenced was peripheral blood, taken from a patient treated with proton-based radiotherapy. The receptor's source is a man aged 55 to 70 with pancreatic cancer. The rearrangement joins TRBV15 to TRBJ2-7; D gene ambiguous. In nucleotides, the CDR3 is TGTGCCACCAGCAGACAAGGGTACGAGCAGTACTTC. It yields the protein CATSRQGYEQYF.